Below are 21 T cell receptor beta chains sequenced from a single sample in a study of monozygotic twins with inflammatory bowel disease. After re-calling the 5' RACE reads, TCRdb lists one entry per CDR3 protein, DNA absent. The sample has about 210,000 distinct CDR3 sequences. Sequences were obtained from blood. These receptors were collected from a human donor with ulcerative colitis or Crohn's disease, or a healthy co-twin of an affected twin (not recorded which).

The chain is built from TRBV6-2 or TRBV6-3 and TRBJ2-3; TCRdb's D call of TRBD2 is untestable without DNA. Germline CDR1 MNHEY, CDR2 SVGEGT. The CDR3 consists of 20 residues. The CDR3 sequence: CASSSLPPRSGSGWADTQYF.

The chain combines TRBV5-1 with TRBJ2-3. This CDR3 is built from 14 residues. The germline gives CDR1 SGHRS, CDR2 YFSETQ. The CDR3 sequence: CASSLDSLTDTQYF.

The chain employs TRBV12-3 or TRBV12-4 and TRBJ2-5. CDR3 length: 13 amino acids. The CDR3 sequence is CASSFSGQETQYF.

V is TRBV7-2 and J is TRBJ2-7; TCRdb outputs TRBD1, but without DNA this stays unchecked. This CDR3 region has 18 residues. Germline V gene data show CDR1 as SGHTA and CDR2 as FQGNSA. CDR3: CASSSPLRGTGNNYEQYF.

The rearrangement uses TRBV13 and TRBJ1-2; the TCRdb D gene call, TRBD1, has no DNA to confirm it. The CDR3 has 15 amino acids. Germline assignment: CDR1 PRHDT and CDR2 FYEKMQ (reference sequence). CDR3 protein: CASSPRPPGNYGYTF.

The chain links TRBV12-5 to TRBJ2-1; TCRdb calls TRBD1, which cannot be checked without DNA. CDR1 is LGHNT, CDR2 FRNRAP, per germline. The CDR3 length is 15 residues. The CDR3 spells CASGSTGTGYNEQFF.

CDR3 sequence reads: CSVPLWNEQFF. The chain employs TRBV29-1 and TRBJ2-1; TCRdb's D gene call, TRBD1, goes unchecked for lack of DNA. Germline V gene sequence: CDR1 SQVTM, CDR2 ANQGSEA. The CDR3 has 11 residues.

V is TRBV28 and J is TRBJ2-1; TCRdb designates TRBD2, a call that cannot be tested without DNA. CDR1 and CDR2 from the germline V gene are MDHEN and SYDVKM. CDR3 length: 15 amino acids. This CDR3 is CASSPASGSGNEQFF.

The chain uses TRBV29-1 and TRBJ2-5. Germline V lookup: CDR1 SQVTM, CDR2 ANQGSEA. The CDR3 has 12 amino acids. CDR3 sequence: CSVQATGMSQYF. Full variable domain (rest looked up from reference TRBV29-1 and TRBJ2-5): SAVISQKPSRDICQRGTSLTIQCQVDSQVTMMFWYRQQPGQSLTLIATANQGSEATYESGFVIDKFPISRPNLTFSTLTVSNMSPEDSSIYLCSVQATGMSQYFGPGTRLLVL.

The chain carries TRBV7-8 and TRBJ2-1; as DNA is missing, the TRBD2 call by TCRdb cannot be tested. The CDR3 extends over 17 amino acids. Per germline, CDR1 SGHVS and CDR2 FQNEAQ. The CDR3 protein is CASSLTSGRQSYNEQFF. The full variable domain, in which reference TRBV7-8 and TRBJ2-1 provide the parts outside the CDR3, is GAGVSQSPRYKVAKRGQDVALRCDPISGHVSLFWYQQALGQGPEFLTYFQNEAQLDKSGLPSDRFFAERPEGSVSTLKIQRTQQEDSAVYLCASSLTSGRQSYNEQFFGPGTRLTVL.

The gene calls are TRBV15 and TRBJ2-4; TCRdb names TRBD1, which stays unverified in the absence of DNA. The CDR3 is 20 residues long. Germline CDR1 LNHNV, CDR2 YYDKDF (reference sequence). CDR3 loop: CATSSPKAATGPLAKNIQYF.

The CDR3: CASPQGGLGSNQPQHF. The rearrangement links TRBV3-2 to TRBJ1-5; the D gene TCRdb calls, TRBD1, cannot be checked with no DNA. TRBV3-2 is termed a pseudogene. This CDR3 spans 16 amino acids.

V gene TRBV12-3 or TRBV12-4 combines with J gene TRBJ2-5. The CDR3 consists of 13 residues. CDR3 region: CASSFGLEETQYF.

V usage is TRBV27 and J usage is TRBJ1-2; there is no DNA to check the TCRdb D call of TRBD1. This CDR3 is built from 14 residues. The germline gives CDR1 MNHEY, CDR2 SMNVEV (reference sequence). The CDR3 reads CASSFGVSGGGYTF.

The chain combines TRBV7-2 with TRBJ2-1; TCRdb calls TRBD2, which cannot be checked without DNA. The CDR3 extends over 15 amino acids. CDR1 is SGHTA, CDR2 FQGNSA, per germline. This CDR3 reads CASSLIAGAPWEQFF.

The chain has TRBV4-3 and TRBJ2-1; TCRdb's D call, TRBD2, is unchecked because there is no DNA. The germline CDR1 and CDR2 sequences are LGHNA and YSLEER. The CDR3 length is 15 residues. CDR3 amino acids: CASRRALSSYNEQFF.

The rearrangement links TRBV18 to TRBJ2-3; TCRdb lists TRBD2, though no DNA is available to test this call. CDR1 and CDR2 from the germline V gene are KGHSH and LQKENI. The CDR3 contains 14 residues. CDR3 residues: CASSPERVTDTQYF.

The V gene is TRBV7-9, the J gene TRBJ2-1. The CDR3 is 14 amino acids. Germline CDR1 and CDR2: SEHNR and FQNEAQ (reference sequence). The CDR3 is CASSLAAGSNEQFF.

J is TRBJ2-3 and V is TRBV11-2; the D call from TCRdb, TRBD1, cannot be confirmed without DNA. The CDR3 consists of 13 residues. CDR1 SGHAT and CDR2 FQNNGV come from the germline V gene. The CDR3: CASSLGTGYTQYF.

The genes are TRBV27 and TRBJ2-1; TCRdb selects TRBD1, and the lack of DNA leaves this call unchecked. CDR1 is MNHEY and CDR2 is SMNVEV in the germline V gene (reference sequence). The CDR3 is made up of 13 amino acids. This CDR3 reads CRSGTDSYNEQFF.

The gene calls are TRBV21-1 and TRBJ1-5; TCRdb outputs TRBD1, but without DNA this stays unchecked. TRBV21-1 is labeled a pseudogene. This CDR3 has 16 amino acids. The CDR3 loop reads CASRGGQPYSNQPQHF.